These T cell receptor beta chains were read from a single sample in a study of HIV-infected children after antiretroviral therapy interruption. TCRdb used MiXCR to reprocess the 3' RACE reads, holding one entry per CDR3 protein. The top ten hold 0.9% to 1.3% of the sample, which has about 89,000 distinct CDR3 sequences, less than 7% seen once. Sequencing was performed on CD45RA+ CD4+ T cells from PBMCs, pooled from several time points, taken from a donor given antiretroviral therapy, either interrupted or continuous. The receptors stem from a pool of human donors with HIV. The CDR3 runs from the conserved cysteine through the conserved F or W. Expanded clones are given a class, and other clones once, few, many or no size at all.

clone_size v_call cdr3_aa
once TRBV12-3/TRBV12-4 CASSVSTWTSGRFMPYEQYF
many TRBV28 CASSFPGLGANEQFF
. TRBV10-3 CATNEAGGVTGELFF
many TRBV12-3/TRBV12-4 CASLRDRVGYTF
. TRBV10-3 CAISEESYGYTF
few TRBV9 CASNKDWGDTQYF
many TRBV29-1 CSVLMLGFIDTEAFF
many TRBV19 CASSTTGNEQYF
many TRBV27 CASSFPGPGQPQHF
many TRBV2 CASGREGAITDTQYF
few TRBV20-1 CSARDRGRTNRAFF
many TRBV10-3 CAISESWQGKNIQYF
many TRBV20-1 CSASPVREQFF
many TRBV12-3/TRBV12-4 CASSWGSGNEQFF
many TRBV4-1 CASSQVPGLGAMEEQFF
. TRBV12-3/TRBV12-4 CASSSRTGTVFYGYTF
few TRBV7-2 CASSFGTGIETQYF
many TRBV5-1 CASNPGTGTDTQYF
many TRBV7-2 CASSRVKGAFGYTF
. TRBV12-3/TRBV12-4 CASSTTGTGPQHF
. TRBV10-3 CAISAQDRGSYNEQFF
many TRBV11-2 CASSLGGSGPTEFYEQYF
many TRBV12-3/TRBV12-4 CASTPGGSNQPQHF
many TRBV20-1 CSARAGPYEQYF
many TRBV7-9 CASSSERSVQGPYNEQFF
many TRBV20-1 CSANPGGSTDTQYF
many TRBV6-6 CASSYSDSSYEQYF
many TRBV19 CASRRDIINTEAFF
few TRBV19 CASRPQGTGELFF
. TRBV11-2 CASSAGQGRGSRNTEAFF
. TRBV20-1 CSASPRLAGGHGTQYF
. TRBV2 CASSEGLAGGNIQYF
. TRBV12-3/TRBV12-4 CASTLDREDGYTF
many TRBV6-2/TRBV6-3 CASSSGGYRWWYF
many TRBV10-3 CAIRRGNTDTQYF
many TRBV5-1 CASSLVGHQETQYF
many TRBV3-1 CASSQFMETQYF